This T cell receptor beta chain derives from a study of T cell responses to AZD1222 COVID-19 vaccine (dated by TCRdb to about 2021). Study-level background: A total of more than 230 trial participants underwent TCR sequencing, of whom about 210 had received two doses of AZD1222 and 26 had received two doses of the MenACWY control vaccine. Trial participants were enrolled into age subgroups of 18-55, 56-69 and 70-plus years, which contained about 150, 28 and 57 TCR-sequenced participants, respectively.

The CDR3 regions of human TCRbeta chains were subjected to immunosequencing. The original methods were these. Repertoire TCRs were matched against a reference library of SARS-CoV-2-specific TCRs generated with the MIRA antigen-specificity platform. Breadth meant the fraction of unique TCRs that were SARS-CoV-2-associated, whereas depth meant the fraction of total T cells that were SARS-CoV-2-associated. Each spike-specific TCR was assigned to its reactive spike region and to a CD4 or CD8 class using the MIRA data. Log10-transformed breadth and depth values were compared by one-way ANOVA with Sidak's multiple comparisons tests. Here the immuneACCESS table is served through TCRdb, limited to in-frame sequences with V and J called. Missing clones are a known gap in these copies; in checked studies unresolved V genes cover under half, and the rest lacks a known reason. That table furnishes V, J and clone size, whereas the DNA furnished D and trimming. The sample profile shows over 130,000 clones; around 90% of them were found once. The leading ten clones occupy around 1.6% of the sample.

With respect to this clone: Its recognized antigen is unknown. No per-base quality is available; no much larger clone lies one base away.

CDR1 and CDR2 were assigned from the germline V gene as SGHVS and FQNEAQ. V drops 2 bases and J drops 8 bases, leaving 16 bases in between. The CDR3 runs 15 amino acids, cysteine and phenylalanine included. Of the read, only the CDR3 DNA is kept; its 45 bases are in frame from base 1. General findings and caveats noted by the study authors: Spike-specific TCR breadth and depth rose significantly after two AZD1222 doses compared with day 0 and with MenACWY recipients. Because no day 14 peak-response samples were available, the repertoires could be characterized only after the peak T cell response. The 56-69-year group was small, and its depth increase did not reach significance, likely because of low power. Conclusions about previously exposed vaccinees are limited because only six or seven AZD1222 recipients were SARS-CoV-2 seropositive at baseline. CD4 TCRs associated with the vaccine covered the entire spike protein, and the dominant responses were in regions 160-218 and 743-854. Epitopes outside the regions mutated in the B.1.351 and B.1.1.7 variants were reportedly recognized by nearly half of the unique spike-specific TCRs. Most participants were white British and females outnumbered males, and the authors suggested that clonal diversity may have been underestimated.

Sample time point, as interpreted from the label and publication: about 28 days (+/-7) after the second vaccine dose. AZD1222 recipients whose second dose came at about 4 weeks and those whose second dose came at about 12 weeks were combined into one group, since spike-specific TCR depth and breadth did not differ between the two schedules. The vaccinee samples were drawn from two UK trials, COV001 and COV002, one of which was a single-blind randomized controlled phase 2/3 trial testing AZD1222 (ChAdOx1 nCoV-19) in healthy adults. For TCRbeta chain sequencing, PBMC samples from trial participants were taken at day 0 and at day 28 after the second dose.

In this chain, TRBV7-8 is recombined with TRBJ2-1; the D gene remains uncertain. This receptor was obtained from an adult who received the AZD1222 COVID-19 vaccine. This sample comprised peripheral blood, obtained 28 days after the second AZD1222 dose. The CDR3 protein: CASSLPKARTHEQFF. The bases read TGTGCCAGCAGCTTACCGAAAGCCCGGACGCATGAGCAGTTCTTC.